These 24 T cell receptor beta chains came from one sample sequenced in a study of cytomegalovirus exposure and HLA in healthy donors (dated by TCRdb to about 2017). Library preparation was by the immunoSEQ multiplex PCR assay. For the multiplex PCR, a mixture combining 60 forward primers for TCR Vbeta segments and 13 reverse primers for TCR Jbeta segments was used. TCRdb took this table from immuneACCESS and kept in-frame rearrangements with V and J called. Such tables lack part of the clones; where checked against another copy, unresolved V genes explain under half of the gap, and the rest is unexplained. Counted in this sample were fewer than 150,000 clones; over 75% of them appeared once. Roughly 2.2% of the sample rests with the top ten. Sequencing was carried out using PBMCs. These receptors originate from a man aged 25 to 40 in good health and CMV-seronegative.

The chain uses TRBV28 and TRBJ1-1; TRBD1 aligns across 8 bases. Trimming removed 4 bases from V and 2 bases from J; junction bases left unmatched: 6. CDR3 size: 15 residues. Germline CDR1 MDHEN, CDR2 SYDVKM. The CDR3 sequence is CASSSRQGFNTEAFF. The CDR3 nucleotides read TGTGCCAGCAGTTCCCGACAGGGGTTCAACACTGAAGCTTTCTTT. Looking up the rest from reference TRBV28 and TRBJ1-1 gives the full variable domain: DVKVTQSSRYLVKRTGEKVFLECVQDMDHENMFWYRQDPGLGLRLIYFSYDVKMKEKGDIPEGYSVSREKKERFSLILESASTNQTSMYLCASSSRQGFNTEAFFGQGTRLTVV.

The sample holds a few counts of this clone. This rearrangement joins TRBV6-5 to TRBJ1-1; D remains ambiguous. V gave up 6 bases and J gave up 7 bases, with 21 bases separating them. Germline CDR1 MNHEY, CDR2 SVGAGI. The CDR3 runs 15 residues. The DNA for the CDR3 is TGTGCCAGCAGGAAGGGAGGACCGACTAACGGTGAAGCTTTCTTT. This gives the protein CASRKGGPTNGEAFF.

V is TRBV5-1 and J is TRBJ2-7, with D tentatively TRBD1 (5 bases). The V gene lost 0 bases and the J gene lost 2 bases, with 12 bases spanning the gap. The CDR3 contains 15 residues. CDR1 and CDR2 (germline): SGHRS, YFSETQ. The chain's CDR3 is CASSLEIGRAYEQYF. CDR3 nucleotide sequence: TGCGCCAGCAGCTTGGAGATCGGCAGGGCCTACGAGCAGTACTTC.

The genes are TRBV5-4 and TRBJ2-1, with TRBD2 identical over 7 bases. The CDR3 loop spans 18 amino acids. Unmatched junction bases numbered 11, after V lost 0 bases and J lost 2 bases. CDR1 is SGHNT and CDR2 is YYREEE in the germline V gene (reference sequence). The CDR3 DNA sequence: TGTGCCAGCAGCTTGGAGGCTCGTGGGAGGGTCACCTACAATGAGCAGTTCTTC. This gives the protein CASSLEARGRVTYNEQFF.

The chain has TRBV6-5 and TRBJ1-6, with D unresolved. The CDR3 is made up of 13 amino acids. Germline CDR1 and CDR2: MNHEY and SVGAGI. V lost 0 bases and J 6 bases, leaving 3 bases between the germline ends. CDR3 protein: CASSYSLNSPLHF. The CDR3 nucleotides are TGTGCCAGCAGTTACTCCCTTAATTCACCCCTCCACTTT.

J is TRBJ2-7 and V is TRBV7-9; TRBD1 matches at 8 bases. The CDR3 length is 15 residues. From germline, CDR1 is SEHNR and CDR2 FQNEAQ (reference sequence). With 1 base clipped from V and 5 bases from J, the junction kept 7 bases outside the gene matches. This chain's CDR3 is CASSLVPGGIHEQYF. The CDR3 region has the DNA TGTGCCAGCAGCTTAGTACCAGGGGGCATCCACGAGCAGTACTTC.

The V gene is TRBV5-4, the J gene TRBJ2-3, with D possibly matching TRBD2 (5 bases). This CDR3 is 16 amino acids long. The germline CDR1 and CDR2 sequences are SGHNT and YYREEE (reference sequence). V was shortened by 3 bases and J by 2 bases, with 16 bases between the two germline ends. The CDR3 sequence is CASSSGLARYTDTQYF. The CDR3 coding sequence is TGTGCCAGCAGCTCCGGATTAGCGAGATACACAGATACGCAGTATTTT.

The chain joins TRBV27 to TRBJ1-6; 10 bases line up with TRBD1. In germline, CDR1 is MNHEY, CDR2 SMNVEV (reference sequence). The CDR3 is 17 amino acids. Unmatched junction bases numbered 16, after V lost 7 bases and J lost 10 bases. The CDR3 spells CASILDRGALEYSPLHF. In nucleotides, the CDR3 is TGTGCCAGCATCCTGGACAGGGGGGCTCTGGAATACTCACCCCTCCACTTT.

The CDR3 nucleotides are TGTGCCTGGAGCCCGGGACAGCATAGCAATCAGCCCCAGCATTTT. The encoded protein is CAWSPGQHSNQPQHF. The chain recombines TRBV30 with TRBJ1-5, with 7 nucleotides matching TRBD1. V dropped 3 bases and J dropped 0; count of bases not matched to a gene: 5. The CDR3 spans 15 residues. Germline assignment: CDR1 GTSNPN and CDR2 SVGIG (reference sequence).

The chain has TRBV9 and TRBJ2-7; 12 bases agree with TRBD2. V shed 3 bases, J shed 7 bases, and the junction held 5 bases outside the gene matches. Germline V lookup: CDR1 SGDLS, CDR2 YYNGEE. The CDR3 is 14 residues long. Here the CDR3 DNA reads TGTGCCAGCAGCGCAGGGACTAGCGGGTCGGAGCAGTACTTC. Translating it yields CASSAGTSGSEQYF.

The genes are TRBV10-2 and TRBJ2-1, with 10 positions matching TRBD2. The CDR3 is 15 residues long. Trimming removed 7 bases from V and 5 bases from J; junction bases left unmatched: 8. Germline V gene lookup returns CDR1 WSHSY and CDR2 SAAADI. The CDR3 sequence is CASTQTSGLNNEQFF. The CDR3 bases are TGCGCCAGCACTCAGACTAGCGGGCTAAACAATGAGCAGTTCTTC.

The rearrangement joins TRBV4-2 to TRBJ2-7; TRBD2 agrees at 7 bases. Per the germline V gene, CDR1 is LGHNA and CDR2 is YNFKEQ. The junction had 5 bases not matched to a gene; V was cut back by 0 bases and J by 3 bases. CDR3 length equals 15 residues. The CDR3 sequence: CASSQEEAGVYEQYF. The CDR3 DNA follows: TGTGCCAGCAGCCAAGAAGAGGCGGGGGTCTACGAGCAGTACTTC.

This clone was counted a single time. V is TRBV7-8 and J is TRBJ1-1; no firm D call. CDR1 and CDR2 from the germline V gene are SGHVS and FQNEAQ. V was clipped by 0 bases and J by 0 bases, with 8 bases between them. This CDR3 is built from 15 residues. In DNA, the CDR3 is TGTGCCAGCAGCTTAGCGCGATCACTGAACACTGAAGCTTTCTTT. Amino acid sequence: CASSLARSLNTEAFF.

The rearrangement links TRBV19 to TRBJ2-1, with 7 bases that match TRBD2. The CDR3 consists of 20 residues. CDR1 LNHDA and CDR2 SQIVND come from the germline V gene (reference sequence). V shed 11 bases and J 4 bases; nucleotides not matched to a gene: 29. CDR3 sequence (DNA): TGTGCCCCGAGCAGTCGGGGGGACTGCGTAGGCCCTGACGCGTACAATGAGCAGTTCTTC. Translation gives CAPSSRGDCVGPDAYNEQFF.

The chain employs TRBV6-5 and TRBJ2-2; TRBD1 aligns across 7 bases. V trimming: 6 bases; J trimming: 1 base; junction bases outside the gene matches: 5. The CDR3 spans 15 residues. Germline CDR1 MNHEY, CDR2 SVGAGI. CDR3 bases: TGTGCCAGCAGGTCAGGACAGGAGAACACCGGGGAGCTGTTTTTT. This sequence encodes CASRSGQENTGELFF.

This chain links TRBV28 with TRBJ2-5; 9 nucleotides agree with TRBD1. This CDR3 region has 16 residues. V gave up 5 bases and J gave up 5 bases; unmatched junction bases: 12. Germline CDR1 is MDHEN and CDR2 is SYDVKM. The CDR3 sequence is CASSNKQGAFRETQYF. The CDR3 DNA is TGTGCCAGCAGTAACAAACAGGGGGCGTTCAGGGAGACCCAGTACTTC.

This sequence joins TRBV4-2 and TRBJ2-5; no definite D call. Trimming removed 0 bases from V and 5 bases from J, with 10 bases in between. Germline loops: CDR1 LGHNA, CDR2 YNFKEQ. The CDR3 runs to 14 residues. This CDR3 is CASSQDLVGETQYF. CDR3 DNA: TGTGCCAGCAGCCAAGATCTTGTGGGCGAGACCCAGTACTTC.

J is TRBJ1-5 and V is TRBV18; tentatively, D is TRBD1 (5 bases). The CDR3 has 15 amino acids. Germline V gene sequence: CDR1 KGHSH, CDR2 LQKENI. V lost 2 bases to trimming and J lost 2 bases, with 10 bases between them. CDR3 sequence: CASSPGAGGNQPQHF. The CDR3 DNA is TGTGCCAGCTCACCAGGGGCTGGAGGCAATCAGCCCCAGCATTTT.

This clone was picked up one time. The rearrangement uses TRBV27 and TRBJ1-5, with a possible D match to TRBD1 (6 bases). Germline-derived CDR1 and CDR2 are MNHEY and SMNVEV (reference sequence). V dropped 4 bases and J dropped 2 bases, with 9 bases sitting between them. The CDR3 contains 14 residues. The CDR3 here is CASSSDSRNQPQHF. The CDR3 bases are TGTGCCAGCAGTTCGGACAGTCGCAATCAGCCCCAGCATTTT.

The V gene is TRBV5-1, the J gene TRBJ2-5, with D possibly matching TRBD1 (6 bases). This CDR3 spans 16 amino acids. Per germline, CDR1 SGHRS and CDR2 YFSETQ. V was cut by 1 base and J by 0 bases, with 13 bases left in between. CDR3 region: CASSLMDSRYQETQYF. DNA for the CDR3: TGCGCCAGCAGCTTGATGGACAGCCGGTACCAAGAGACCCAGTACTTC.

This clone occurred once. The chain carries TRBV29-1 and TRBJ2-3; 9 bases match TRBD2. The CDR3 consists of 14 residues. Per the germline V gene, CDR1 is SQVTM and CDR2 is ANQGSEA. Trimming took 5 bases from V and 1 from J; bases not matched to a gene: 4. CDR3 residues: CSVKERGGTDTQYF. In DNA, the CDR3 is TGCAGCGTTAAGGAGCGGGGGGGCACAGATACGCAGTATTTT.

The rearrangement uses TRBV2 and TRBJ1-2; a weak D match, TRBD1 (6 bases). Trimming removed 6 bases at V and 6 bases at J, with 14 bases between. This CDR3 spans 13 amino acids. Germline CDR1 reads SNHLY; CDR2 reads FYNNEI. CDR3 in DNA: TGTGCCAGCAGCGTACAGGGAATGGATGGCTACACCTTC. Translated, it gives CASSVQGMDGYTF. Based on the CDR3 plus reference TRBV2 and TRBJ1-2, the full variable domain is EPEVTQTPSHQVTQMGQEVILRCVPISNHLYFYWYRQILGQKVEFLVSFYNNEISEKSEIFDDQFSVERPDGSNFTLKIRSTKLEDSAMYFCASSVQGMDGYTFGSGTRLTVV.

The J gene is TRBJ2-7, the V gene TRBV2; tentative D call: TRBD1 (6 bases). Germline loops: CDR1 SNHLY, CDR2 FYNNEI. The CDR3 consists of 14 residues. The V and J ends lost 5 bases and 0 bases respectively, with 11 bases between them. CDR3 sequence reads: CASSFYRDSYEQYF. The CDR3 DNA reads TGTGCCAGCAGTTTCTACAGGGACTCCTACGAGCAGTACTTC.

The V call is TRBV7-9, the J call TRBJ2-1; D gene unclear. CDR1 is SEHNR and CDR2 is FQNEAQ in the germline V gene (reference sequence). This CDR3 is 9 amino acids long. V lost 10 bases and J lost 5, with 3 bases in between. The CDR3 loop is CAIDNEQFF. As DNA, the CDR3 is TGTGCCATCGACAATGAGCAGTTCTTC.